This T cell receptor beta chain was recorded in a study of T cells in localized non-small cell lung cancer. The CDR3 has 15 residues. The V gene lost 10 bases and the J gene lost 0 bases, with 13 bases spanning the gap. Germline lookup yields CDR1 ENHRY and CDR2 SYGVKD. Concerning this clone itself: Its matching antigen is unknown.

General study points: Tumor trailed uninvolved adjacent lung in T cell clonality, which peaked there. Across samples, adjacent lung featured a median around 60 of the top 100 tumor clones. Those with higher blood T cell density had longer overall survival.

The repertoire was sequenced with immunoSEQ multiplex PCR; TCRdb's copy has only in-frame clones and lacks some. Of about 28,000 clones in the sample, less than 95% were seen once. The rearrangement links TRBV10-3 to TRBJ2-6; a weak D match, TRBD2 (6 bases). The specimen was peripheral blood, collected before any cancer treatment. This TCR came from a female donor of 60 years or more with stage I lung adenocarcinoma. The CDR3 bases are TGTGCCACCTGGGGAGGAATCTCTGGGGCCAACGTCCTGACTTTC. Amino acid sequence: CATWGGISGANVLTF.